What follows are 28 T cell receptor beta chains derived from one specimen sequenced in a study of T cell responses to AZD1222 COVID-19 vaccine. Generated by immunoSEQ multiplex PCR, the TCRdb table keeps only in-frame clones and is missing some. Of 60,000 to 85,000 clones listed, 70% to 80% were seen once; the top ten hold roughly 28%. The source was peripheral blood, collected 28 days after the second dose of the MenACWY control vaccine. These receptors all come from an adult who received the MenACWY meningococcal vaccine as a control.

This clone was observed a handful of times. The chain carries TRBV28 and TRBJ2-4, with 12 bases fitting TRBD2. V lost 4 bases to trimming and J lost 1 base; unmatched junction nucleotides: 11. The germline gives CDR1 MDHEN, CDR2 SYDVKM. This CDR3 is 19 amino acids long. The CDR3 DNA reads TGTGCCAGCAGTTCTCTAGCGGGAGGGCGAGAGAAGGCCAAAAACATTCAGTACTTC. This encodes CASSSLAGGREKAKNIQYF.

The gene calls are TRBV18 and TRBJ1-2, with 8 bases identical to TRBD1. Germline V gene data show CDR1 as KGHSH and CDR2 as LQKENI. The CDR3 runs to 14 residues. V lost 3 bases and J lost 7; bases outside the gene matches: 7. The CDR3 loop is CASSPGQGALGYTF. CDR3 sequence (DNA): TGTGCCAGCTCACCGGGGCAGGGGGCGCTTGGCTACACCTTC.

CDR3 protein: CASSLGGLSYEQYF. The CDR3 coding sequence is TGTGCCAGCAGCTTAGGAGGGCTTTCCTACGAGCAGTACTTC. This chain connects TRBV7-9 to TRBJ2-7, with D perhaps matching TRBD2 (5 bases). Trimming shortened V by 1 base and J by 1 base, and 8 bases separated the two germline ends. In germline, CDR1 is SEHNR, CDR2 FQNEAQ (reference sequence). The CDR3 is 14 amino acids.

The rearrangement links TRBV6-5 to TRBJ1-2; the D is unclear. The V end was cut by 4 bases, the J end by 4 bases, with 16 bases between. The CDR3 spans 15 residues. Germline CDR1 reads MNHEY; CDR2 reads SVGAGI. As DNA, the CDR3 is TGTGCCAGCAGTTTTAGGCCCCAGGAGGCCTATGGCTACACCTTC. Residues: CASSFRPQEAYGYTF.

Only one count was recorded for this clone. The chain recombines TRBV10-3 with TRBJ2-5; D may correspond to TRBD1 or TRBD2 (5 bases each). With 6 bases removed from V and 5 bases from J, the gap between germline ends came to 13 bases. The CDR3 totals 13 residues. The V gene's germline CDR1 is ENHRY and CDR2 SYGVKD. CDR3 sequence (DNA): TGTGCCATCAGACCGGGGCCCTCGGAGACCCAGTACTTC. Amino acids: CAIRPGPSETQYF.

This chain links TRBV2 with TRBJ1-5; unclear D gene. Germline assignment: CDR1 SNHLY and CDR2 FYNNEI. The CDR3 length is 14 residues. V lost 6 bases and J lost 0, with 9 bases in between. As DNA, the CDR3 is TGTGCCAGCAGGAGATCTTATAGCAATCAGCCCCAGCATTTT. Encoded protein: CASRRSYSNQPQHF.

V usage is TRBV3-1 (or the pseudogene TRBV3-2) and J usage is TRBJ1-2; 7 positions agree with TRBD1. The CDR3 loop spans 12 amino acids. Germline values: CDR1 LGHDT, CDR2 YNNKEL (reference sequence). V was clipped by 7 bases and J by 7 bases; unmatched bases: 6. The CDR3: CASTGRGPGYTF. The CDR3 DNA sequence: TGTGCCAGCACTGGAAGGGGGCCTGGCTACACCTTC.

J is TRBJ1-6 and V is TRBV3-1 (or the pseudogene TRBV3-2), with unresolved D. V was cut by 1 base and J by 9 bases, with 16 bases left in between. The V gene's germline CDR1 is LGHDT and CDR2 YNNKEL (reference sequence). The CDR3 is 16 residues long. This CDR3 is CASSQGGVASRSPLHF. CDR3 DNA sequence: TGTGCCAGCAGCCAAGGGGGAGTTGCGTCTCGTTCACCCCTCCACTTT.

This clone was observed a single time. V and J are TRBV14 and TRBJ2-7; 12 positions agree with TRBD2. The CDR3 runs to 14 residues. Germline CDR1 is SGHDN and CDR2 is FVKESK. V gave up 4 bases and J gave up 6 bases; unmatched junction bases: 4. The CDR3 is CASSPGLAGREQYF. In DNA, the CDR3 is TGTGCCAGCAGCCCCGGACTAGCGGGACGCGAGCAGTACTTC.

CDR3 protein: CASSQERDGVNEKLFF. Written as DNA, the CDR3 is TGCGCCAGCAGCCAAGAGAGGGACGGCGTTAATGAAAAACTGTTTTTT. The rearrangement joins TRBV4-3 to TRBJ1-4, with D perhaps TRBD1 (5 bases). The CDR3 is made up of 16 amino acids. Germline-derived CDR1 and CDR2 are LGHNA and YSLEER. Trimming took off 0 bases at V and 4 bases at J, with 12 bases between the two ends.

The rearrangement joins TRBV27 to TRBJ1-2, with 7 bases identical to TRBD1. J was trimmed by 4 bases and V by 2 bases; bases with no gene match: 1. The CDR3 has 13 amino acids. The V gene's germline CDR1 is MNHEY and CDR2 SMNVEV (reference sequence). The CDR3 bases are TGTGCCAGCAGTTTAAAGGGGGCCTATGGCTACACCTTC. Its protein is CASSLKGAYGYTF.

J is TRBJ2-7 and V is TRBV28; 10 positions agree with TRBD2. CDR1 is MDHEN, CDR2 SYDVKM, per germline. V lost 6 bases to trimming and J lost 8 bases; unmatched junction nucleotides: 22. CDR3 length equals 18 residues. CDR3 bases: TGTGCCAGCAGAGCGGCTAGCGGGGGATCCTCCTTCAATAAGAAGCAGTACTTC. It specifies CASRAASGGSSFNKKQYF.

This chain links TRBV25-1 with TRBJ2-7, with a weak D call TRBD2 (7 bases). Germline values: CDR1 MGHDK, CDR2 SYGVNS. V was shortened by 8 bases and J by 0 bases, with 11 bases between the two germline ends. The CDR3 has 13 residues. CDR3 loop: CASVGGPSYEQYF. CDR3 bases: TGTGCCAGCGTGGGGGGGCCCTCCTACGAGCAGTACTTC.

V usage is TRBV4-3 and J usage is TRBJ1-4; D is perhaps TRBD1 (5 bases). Germline V gene lookup returns CDR1 LGHNA and CDR2 YSLEER. The ends were cut back, 3 bases at V and 0 bases at J, with 5 bases in the middle. The CDR3 extends over 14 amino acids. CDR3 in amino acids: CASSQGPTNEKLFF. Here the CDR3 DNA reads TGCGCCAGCAGCCAGGGACCAACTAATGAAAAACTGTTTTTT.

Of note for this clone: The junction departs from germline at one end; a sequencing error may be responsible. The rearrangement joins TRBV6-5 to TRBJ1-2; D is perhaps TRBD1 (5 bases). There are 10 residues in the CDR3. In germline, CDR1 is MNHEY, CDR2 SVGAGI. In nucleotides, the CDR3 is TGTGCCAGCAGTAACCGGGACGCCGTCTTC. Residues: CASSNRDAVF.

The CDR3: CASSHWTGPDYEQYF. In DNA, the CDR3 is TGCGCCAGCAGCCATTGGACAGGGCCCGACTACGAGCAGTACTTC. The chain links TRBV4-1 to TRBJ2-7; 8 bases are shared with TRBD1. Trimming at V came to 3 bases and at J to 3 bases, leaving 7 bases not matched to a gene. Germline V gives CDR1 MGHRA, CDR2 YSYEKL. The CDR3 consists of 15 residues.

The V call is TRBV3-1 (or the pseudogene TRBV3-2), the J call TRBJ2-5; D perhaps matches TRBD2 (6 bases). The V end lost 0 bases, the J end lost 5 bases, and 13 bases lay between the germline ends. The CDR3 length is 15 residues. Per germline, CDR1 LGHDT and CDR2 YNNKEL (reference sequence). The CDR3 sequence is CASSQDRAEGETQYF. The CDR3 nucleotides read TGTGCCAGCAGCCAAGACCGCGCGGAGGGGGAGACCCAGTACTTC.

The rearrangement joins TRBV9 to TRBJ2-7, with 7 bases fitting TRBD1. V shed 4 bases and J 1 base; nucleotides not matched to a gene: 5. The germline V gene encodes CDR1 SGDLS and CDR2 YYNGEE. The CDR3 is 14 amino acids. CDR3 nucleotide sequence: TGTGCCAGCAGCCCCCGGACAGGTTCCTACGAGCAGTACTTC. Translating it yields CASSPRTGSYEQYF.

V usage is TRBV6-2 or TRBV6-3 and J usage is TRBJ2-3, with D perhaps TRBD1 or TRBD2 (5 bases each). The CDR3 extends over 14 amino acids. Germline CDR1 MNHEY, CDR2 SVGEGT. V was pared by 0 bases and J by 6 bases, with 10 bases between. The CDR3 DNA reads as TGTGCCAGCAGTTACTCGCAGGGAGCGGATACGCAGTATTTT. Translated, it gives CASSYSQGADTQYF.

The chain couples TRBV29-1 to TRBJ2-5; D is unclear. With 4 bases removed from V and 1 base from J, the gap between germline ends came to 16 bases. The germline CDR1 and CDR2 sequences are SQVTM and ANQGSEA. The CDR3 contains 15 residues. The CDR3 spells CSVVFQAWSQETQYF. The CDR3 DNA reads as TGCAGCGTTGTCTTTCAGGCTTGGAGCCAAGAGACCCAGTACTTC.

The rearrangement links TRBV27 to TRBJ1-1; TRBD1 matches at 8 bases. Germline V gene sequence: CDR1 MNHEY, CDR2 SMNVEV (reference sequence). V lost 4 bases to trimming and J lost 5 bases; unmatched junction nucleotides: 3. CDR3 size: 13 residues. The CDR3 DNA sequence: TGTGCCAGCAGTTACGGACAGGGTACTGAAGCTTTCTTT. Translated, it gives CASSYGQGTEAFF.

This chain connects TRBV28 to TRBJ1-5; D is perhaps TRBD1 (5 bases). V shed 3 bases and J shed 9 bases, with 12 bases lying between them. The CDR3 contains 13 residues. Germline-derived CDR1 and CDR2 are MDHEN and SYDVKM. CDR3 in DNA: TGTGCCAGCAGTTTGGTTGACGGGGGGCCCCAGCATTTT. It specifies CASSLVDGGPQHF.

The V and J genes are TRBV6-1 and TRBJ1-5; no clear D. The CDR3 contains 15 residues. V was clipped by 0 bases and J by 0 bases, with 6 bases between them. Looked up from germline, CDR1 is MNHNS and CDR2 is SASEGT. The DNA for the CDR3 is TGTGCCAGCAGTGAAGCGCTCCTTAGCAATCAGCCCCAGCATTTT. It is translated as CASSEALLSNQPQHF.

This clone was seen just once. CDR3 bases: TGTGCCAGCAGCCAAGGTCCCAGGTACACTGAAGCTTTCTTT. It is translated as CASSQGPRYTEAFF. The chain joins TRBV3-1 (or the pseudogene TRBV3-2) to TRBJ1-1; no clear D gene. The V and J ends lost 1 base and 3 bases respectively, with 9 bases between them. The CDR3 sequence is 14 residues long. CDR1 and CDR2 from the germline V gene are LGHDT and YNNKEL (reference sequence).

This clone was detected once. The chain is built from TRBV6-5 and TRBJ2-3; D gene ambiguous. V lost 8 bases and J 2 bases, leaving 8 bases between the germline ends. CDR1 MNHEY and CDR2 SVGAGI come from the germline V gene. The length of the CDR3 is 12 residues. The CDR3 spells CASAGFTDTQYF. Written as DNA, the CDR3 is TGTGCCAGCGCAGGTTTCACAGATACGCAGTATTTT.

The J gene is TRBJ1-5, the V gene TRBV28; D gene unclear. This CDR3 region has 13 residues. Germline V lookup: CDR1 MDHEN, CDR2 SYDVKM. V was clipped by 8 bases and J by 3 bases, with 11 bases between them. Here the CDR3 DNA reads TGTGCCAGCCGAGTCAGTAACAATCAGCCCCAGCATTTT. Translated: CASRVSNNQPQHF.

The chain couples TRBV21-1 to TRBJ2-7. TRBV21-1 represents a pseudogene. The CDR3 runs to 12 residues. The CDR3 region has the DNA TGTGCCAGCAGATTCCCTGGTACCCGGGGCCCAGTC. Translating it yields CASRFPGTRGPV.

V is TRBV7-2 and J is TRBJ2-1; 9 bases agree with TRBD1. The germline gives CDR1 SGHTA, CDR2 FQGNSA. This CDR3 has 17 residues. V shed 6 bases, J shed 5 bases, and the junction held 14 bases outside the gene matches. CDR3 protein: CASSPNRDRARNNEQFF. For the CDR3, the DNA is TGTGCCAGCAGTCCCAACCGGGACAGGGCGCGGAACAATGAGCAGTTCTTC.